One and the same sample provided the 10 T cell receptor beta chains below, sequenced in a study of Ad26.COV2.S vaccination and SARS-CoV-2 variants. Sequencing was performed with immunoSEQ multiplex PCR; in TCRdb, only in-frame clones are kept and a portion is missing. The sample shows 300,000 to 400,000 clones, around 89% of them seen only once. Described treatment: about 20 received Ad26.COV2.S at low or high dose, single or two shots; 5 received placebo; per-sample allocation not given. Collection of samples fell on day 63 after the first vaccine or placebo injection. Material: peripheral blood, obtained in a trial of Ad26.COV2.S vaccine versus placebo. The receptors derive from a person aged 18-65 years who received the Ad26.COV2.S COVID-19 vaccine or a placebo.

The J gene is TRBJ1-1, the V gene TRBV5-1, with a tentative D call TRBD1 (5 bases). CDR3 length equals 17 residues. Germline lookup yields CDR1 SGHRS and CDR2 YFSETQ. Trimming took 0 bases from V and 1 from J, leaving 16 bases between them. The CDR3 loop is CASSLAYGGLGNTEAFF. DNA for the CDR3: TGCGCCAGCAGCTTGGCCTACGGGGGACTGGGGAACACTGAAGCTTTCTTT.

The chain joins TRBV4-3 to TRBJ2-3; D perhaps matches TRBD1 (8 bases). The V end lost 1 base, the J end lost 1 base, and 12 bases lay between the germline ends. The CDR3 contains 16 residues. The germline V gene has CDR1 LGHNA and CDR2 YSLEER. The CDR3, as DNA: TGCGCCAGCAGCCAAGGGGGGGGACAGGGCACAGATACGCAGTATTTT. Translating it yields CASSQGGGQGTDTQYF.

This chain links TRBV27 with TRBJ2-1; 10 bases match TRBD1. V lost 5 bases and J lost 8; bases outside the gene matches: 6. This CDR3 spans 14 amino acids. CDR1 and CDR2 from the germline V gene are MNHEY and SMNVEV (reference sequence). The CDR3 region is CASSQLDRGHEQFF. CDR3 DNA: TGTGCCAGCAGTCAACTCGACAGGGGGCATGAGCAGTTCTTC.

The chain joins TRBV5-4 to TRBJ2-2; TRBD1 aligns across 9 bases. The V gene end was trimmed by 4 bases and the J gene end by 6 bases; junction bases not matched to a gene: 7. The CDR3 has 15 amino acids. Germline V gives CDR1 SGHNT, CDR2 YYREEE (reference sequence). The CDR3 loop is CASSPGTGRAGELFF. As DNA, the CDR3 is TGTGCCAGCAGCCCCGGGACAGGGCGGGCCGGGGAGCTGTTTTTT.

V and J are TRBV9 and TRBJ2-7, with TRBD2 matching over 12 bases. Looked up from germline, CDR1 is SGDLS and CDR2 is YYNGEE. Losses at the gene ends were 0 bases for V and 3 bases for J; bases not matched to a gene: 4. The CDR3 is 16 residues long. CDR3 coding DNA: TGTGCCAGCAGCGTAGGACTAGCGGGGGCCATCTACGAGCAGTACTTC. It yields the protein CASSVGLAGAIYEQYF.

The DNA for the CDR3 is TGTGCCAGCCGGGACAGGGTAGGCAATGAGCAGTTCTTC. It encodes CASRDRVGNEQFF. The chain combines TRBV12-3 or TRBV12-4 with TRBJ2-1; 9 bases match TRBD1. Trimming took 8 bases from V and 6 from J; bases not matched to a gene: 5. The CDR3 is 13 residues long.

The chain uses TRBV9 and TRBJ1-6; tentatively, D is TRBD1 (5 bases). CDR3 length: 13 residues. Per germline, CDR1 SGDLS and CDR2 YYNGEE. Trimming took 2 bases from V and 8 from J, leaving 8 bases between them. CDR3 amino acids: CASSVLQDSPLHF. The CDR3 DNA reads as TGTGCCAGCAGCGTCCTACAGGATTCACCCCTCCACTTT.

This clone was counted a single time. This sequence joins TRBV3-1 (or the pseudogene TRBV3-2) and TRBJ2-3; TRBD2 aligns across 10 bases. In germline, CDR1 is LGHDT, CDR2 YNNKEL (reference sequence). J lost 3 bases, V lost 5 bases, and 8 bases had no gene match. The CDR3 sequence is 16 residues long. The CDR3 region has the DNA TGTGCCAGCAGCGCCCCTAGCGGGAGTATAACAGATACGCAGTATTTT. It is translated as CASSAPSGSITDTQYF.

The chain couples TRBV7-3 to TRBJ2-7, with D perhaps matching TRBD1 (6 bases). V lost 5 bases, J lost 6 bases, and 14 bases lay in between. The CDR3 loop spans 13 amino acids. Germline V gene sequence: CDR1 SGHTA, CDR2 FQGTGA. The DNA of the CDR3 is TGTGCCAGCAGCCAAGCAGGGGAAGGCGAGCAGTACTTC. Translation gives CASSQAGEGEQYF.

V gene TRBV5-1 combines with J gene TRBJ1-6, with TRBD1 matching 9 bases. The CDR3 runs 16 residues. The germline V gene encodes CDR1 SGHRS and CDR2 YFSETQ. With V trimmed by 0 bases and J by 4 bases, 2 bases remained unmatched. The CDR3 is CASSLEGTGYNSPLHF. In DNA, the CDR3 is TGCGCCAGCAGCTTGGAAGGGACAGGGTATAATTCACCCCTCCACTTT.